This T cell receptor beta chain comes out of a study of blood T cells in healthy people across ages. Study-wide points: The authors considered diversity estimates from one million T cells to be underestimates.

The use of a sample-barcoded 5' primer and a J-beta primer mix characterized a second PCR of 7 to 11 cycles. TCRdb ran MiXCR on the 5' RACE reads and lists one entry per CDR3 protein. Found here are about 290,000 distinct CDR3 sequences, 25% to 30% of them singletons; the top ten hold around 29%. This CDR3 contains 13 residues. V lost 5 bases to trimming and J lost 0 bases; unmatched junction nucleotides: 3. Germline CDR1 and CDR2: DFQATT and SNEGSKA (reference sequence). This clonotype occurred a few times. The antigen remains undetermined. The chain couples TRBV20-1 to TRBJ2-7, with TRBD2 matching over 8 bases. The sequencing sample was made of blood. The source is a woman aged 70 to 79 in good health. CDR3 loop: CSAETSGSYEQYF. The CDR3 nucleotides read TGCAGTGCTGAAACTAGCGGCTCCTACGAGCAGTACTTC.